This T cell receptor (beta chain) was sequenced for a study of blood T cells in healthy people across ages. Regarding the study as a whole: Estimates based on one million T cells were treated as lower bounds. Possibly confounding the expanded clonotype changes was the fact that donor CMV status was unknown.

Together with a sample-barcoded 5' primer, a J-beta primer mix was included in a second PCR lasting about 7 to 12 cycles. In TCRdb, the 5' RACE reads were re-called with MiXCR into one record per CDR3 protein. The repertoire holds about 800,000 distinct CDR3 sequences, with 58% as singletons. Each sample had at least 6 million PBMCs isolated. The CDR3 is 12 residues long. In germline, CDR1 is DFQATT, CDR2 SNEGSKA (reference sequence). As concerns this clonotype: What it recognizes is unknown.

This receptor was obtained from a man aged 25-45 years in good health. The chain is built from TRBV20-1 and TRBJ1-2; possibly TRBD1 for D (5 bases). Sequencing used blood. As DNA, the CDR3 is TGCAGCCAGGGCAGGGACCACTATGGCTACACCTTC. It yields the protein CSQGRDHYGYTF.